This T cell receptor beta chain was identified in a study of blood T cell repertoires in COVID-19 (dated by TCRdb to about 2020). Regarding the research as a whole: Collaborator samples came from the United States, Italy and Spain and covered acute and convalescent phases of COVID-19. The material from the prospective study consisted of cDNA or gDNA derived from T cells, B-cell-depleted T cells, or PBMCs. The dataset comprised deeply sampled blood TCRbeta repertoires from subjects exposed to, actively infected with, or recovered from COVID-19. The repertoires were made available in a free public database intended to serve as a resource for research on the immune response to SARS-CoV-2. Samples came from the ongoing ImmuneRACE study (first 160 participants) plus 1,254 subjects from 6 global collaborators. Sample metadata almost always included a de-identified subject ID, COVID-19 status, age in years and sex. Where available, HLA class I and class II types were taken from metadata supplied by the sample provider and were not determined by assay-based typing.

Each collaborating institution followed its own protocols to collect whole blood in K2EDTA tubes. For TCRbeta analysis, collaborator samples were shipped as frozen whole blood, as isolated PBMCs, or as DNA extracted from either sample type. The immunoSEQ Assay, a bias-controlled multiplex PCR, was used to amplify TCRbeta CDR3 regions from genomic DNA. The authors' analysis ran thus. The number of nucleated cells in each sample was estimated from the amplification of reference gene primers within the assay. To quantify the absolute abundance of each unique TCRbeta CDR3 rearrangement, sequence reads were collapsed and filtered. For each sample, productive Simpson clonality was calculated by taking the square root of Simpson's diversity index across productive rearrangements. In TCRdb, the immuneACCESS table is reduced to in-frame sequences with V and J assigned. These tables do not hold every clone; where another copy was compared, an unresolved V gene accounts for under half, and the others remain unexplained. The V and J calls and the clone size are those of that table, but D and trimming were determined from the DNA. Here the sample has 93,000 or so clones; 88% occur a single time. The ten largest account for about 3% of the sample.

Of note for this clone: Its antigen is still unknown. Base quality data are lacking; no much larger clone is found one base away.

V trim: 0 bases; J trim: 6 bases; unmatched bases: 3. Sequences KGHSH (CDR1) and LQKENI (CDR2) are obtained from the germline V gene. From cysteine to phenylalanine, the CDR3 is 15 amino acids long. Solely the CDR3 DNA is kept, with 45 bases framed from the first base. Study-wide conclusions, independent of this receptor: Clinical and demographic metadata were provided uncurated, with the amount varying by source and participant.

The chain employs TRBV18 and TRBJ1-5; TRBD1 agrees with 9 junctional bases. This receptor was identified in a human donor in a cohort sampled during active COVID-19. Sequenced input: peripheral blood. The CDR3 region has the sequence CASSPPGTGFQPQHF. The DNA sequence reads TGTGCCAGCTCACCACCGGGGACAGGGTTTCAGCCCCAGCATTTT.